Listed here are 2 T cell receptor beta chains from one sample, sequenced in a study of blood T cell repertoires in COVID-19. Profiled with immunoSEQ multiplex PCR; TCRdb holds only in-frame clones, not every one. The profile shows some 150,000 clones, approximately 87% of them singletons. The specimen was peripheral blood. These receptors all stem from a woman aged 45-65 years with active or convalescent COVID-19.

The chain's CDR3 is CASSPIQSFDPGNTIYF. The CDR3 region has the DNA TGTGCCAGCTCACCAATACAGTCTTTCGACCCTGGAAACACCATATATTTT. This rearrangement joins TRBV18 to TRBJ1-3; D remains ambiguous. Deletions cut 2 bases from V and 2 bases from J, with 16 bases between. CDR1 and CDR2 from the germline V gene are KGHSH and LQKENI. The CDR3 extends over 17 amino acids.

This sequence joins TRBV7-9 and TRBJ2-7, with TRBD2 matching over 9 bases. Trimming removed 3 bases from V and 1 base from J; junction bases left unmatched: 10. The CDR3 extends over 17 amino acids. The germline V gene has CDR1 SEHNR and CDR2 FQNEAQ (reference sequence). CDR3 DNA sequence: TGTGCCAGCAGCTTGGGTGTTCGCCTAGCGGGGTCCTACGAGCAGTACTTC. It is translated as CASSLGVRLAGSYEQYF. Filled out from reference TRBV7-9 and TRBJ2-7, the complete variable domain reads DTGVSQNPRHKITKRGQNVTFRCDPISEHNRLYWYRQTLGQGPEFLTYFQNEAQLEKSRLLSDRFSAERPKGSFSTLEIQRTEQGDSAMYLCASSLGVRLAGSYEQYFGPGTRLTVT.